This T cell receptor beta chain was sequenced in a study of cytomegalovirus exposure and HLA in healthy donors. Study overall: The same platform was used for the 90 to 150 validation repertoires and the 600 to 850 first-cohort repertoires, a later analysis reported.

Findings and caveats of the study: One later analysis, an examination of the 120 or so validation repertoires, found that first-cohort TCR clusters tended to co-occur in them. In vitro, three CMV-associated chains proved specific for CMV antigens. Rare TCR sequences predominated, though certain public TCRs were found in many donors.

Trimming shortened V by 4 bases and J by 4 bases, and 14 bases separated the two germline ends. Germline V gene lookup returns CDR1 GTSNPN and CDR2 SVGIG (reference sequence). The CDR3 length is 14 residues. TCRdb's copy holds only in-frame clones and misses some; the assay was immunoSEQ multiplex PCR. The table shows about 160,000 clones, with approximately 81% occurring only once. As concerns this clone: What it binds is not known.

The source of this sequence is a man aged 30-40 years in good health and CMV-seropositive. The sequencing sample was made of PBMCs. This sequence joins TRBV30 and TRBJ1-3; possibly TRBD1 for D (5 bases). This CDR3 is CAWKIGGAGNTIYF. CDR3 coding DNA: TGTGCCTGGAAAATAGGAGGGGCAGGAAACACCATATATTTT.